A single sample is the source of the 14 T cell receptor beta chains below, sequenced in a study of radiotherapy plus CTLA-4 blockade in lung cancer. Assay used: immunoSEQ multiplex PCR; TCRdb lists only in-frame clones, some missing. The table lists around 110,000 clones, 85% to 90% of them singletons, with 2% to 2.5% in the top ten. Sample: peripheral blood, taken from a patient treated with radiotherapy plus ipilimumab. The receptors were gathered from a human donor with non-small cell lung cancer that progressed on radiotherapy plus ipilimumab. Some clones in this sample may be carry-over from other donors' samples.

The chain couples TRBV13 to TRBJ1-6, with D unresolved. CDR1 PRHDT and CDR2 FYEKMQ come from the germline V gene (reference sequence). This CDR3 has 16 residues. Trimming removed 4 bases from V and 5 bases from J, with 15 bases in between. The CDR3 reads CASSSPKAGDNSPLHF. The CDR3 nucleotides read TGTGCCAGCAGCTCCCCCAAGGCGGGAGATAATTCACCCCTCCACTTT.

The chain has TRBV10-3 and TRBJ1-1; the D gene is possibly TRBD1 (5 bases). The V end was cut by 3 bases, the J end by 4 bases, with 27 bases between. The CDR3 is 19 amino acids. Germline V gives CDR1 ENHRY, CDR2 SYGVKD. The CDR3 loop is CAISDPESTGTGPITEAFF. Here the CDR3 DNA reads TGTGCCATCAGTGACCCCGAAAGTACCGGGACGGGCCCCATCACTGAAGCTTTCTTT.

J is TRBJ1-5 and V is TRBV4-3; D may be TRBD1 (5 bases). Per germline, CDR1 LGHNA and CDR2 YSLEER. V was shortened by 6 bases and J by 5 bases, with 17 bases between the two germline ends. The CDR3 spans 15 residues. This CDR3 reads CASSREWGVDQPQHF. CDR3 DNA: TGCGCCAGCAGTCGAGAGTGGGGGGTAGATCAGCCCCAGCATTTT.

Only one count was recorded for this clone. The CDR3 coding sequence is TGCGCCAGCAGCTTGGGGACTGGAAATACGCAGTATTTT. It translates to CASSLGTGNTQYF. The chain recombines TRBV5-1 with TRBJ2-3; D possibly corresponds to TRBD2 (5 bases). Germline V gene data show CDR1 as SGHRS and CDR2 as YFSETQ. This CDR3 spans 13 amino acids. With 0 bases removed from V and 7 bases from J, the gap between germline ends came to 9 bases.

CDR3 bases: TGTGCCAGCACGCGGGACCCACTCACAGATACGCAGTATTTT. Translation: CASTRDPLTDTQYF. The rearrangement uses TRBV5-4 and TRBJ2-3, with a tentative D call TRBD2 (6 bases). Deletions cut 6 bases from V and 2 bases from J, with 13 bases between. This CDR3 contains 14 residues. Germline values: CDR1 SGHNT, CDR2 YYREEE (reference sequence).

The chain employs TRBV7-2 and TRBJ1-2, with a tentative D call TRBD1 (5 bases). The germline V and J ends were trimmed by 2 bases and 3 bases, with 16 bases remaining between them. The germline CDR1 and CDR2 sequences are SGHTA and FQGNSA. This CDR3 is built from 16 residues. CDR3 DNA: TGTGCCAGCAGCTTAAGGGGTAATAGGCAAGACTATGGCTACACCTTC. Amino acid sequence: CASSLRGNRQDYGYTF.

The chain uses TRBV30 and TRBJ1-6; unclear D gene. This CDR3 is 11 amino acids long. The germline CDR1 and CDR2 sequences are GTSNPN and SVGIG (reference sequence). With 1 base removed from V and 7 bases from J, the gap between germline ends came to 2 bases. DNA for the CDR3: TGTGCCTGGAGTGAAAATTCACCCCTCCACTTT. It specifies CAWSENSPLHF. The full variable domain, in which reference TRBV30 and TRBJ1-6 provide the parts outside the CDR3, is SQTIHQWPATLVQPVGSPLSLECTVEGTSNPNLYWYRQAAGRGLQLLFYSVGIGQISSEVPQNLSASRPQDRQFILSSKKLLLSDSGFYLCAWSENSPLHFGNGTRLTVT.

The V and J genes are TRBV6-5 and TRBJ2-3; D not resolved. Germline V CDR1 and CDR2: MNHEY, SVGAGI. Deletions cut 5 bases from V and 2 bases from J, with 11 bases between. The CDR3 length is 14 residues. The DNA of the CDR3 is TGTGCCAGCAGTCACCGGGCCGACACAGATACGCAGTATTTT. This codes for CASSHRADTDTQYF.

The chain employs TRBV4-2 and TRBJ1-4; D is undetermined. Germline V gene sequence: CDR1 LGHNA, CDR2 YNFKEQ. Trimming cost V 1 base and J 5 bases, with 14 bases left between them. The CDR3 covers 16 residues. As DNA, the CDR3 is TGTGCCAGCAGCCAAGTGTCGAGTTCCTTAAATGAAAAACTGTTTTTT. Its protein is CASSQVSSSLNEKLFF.

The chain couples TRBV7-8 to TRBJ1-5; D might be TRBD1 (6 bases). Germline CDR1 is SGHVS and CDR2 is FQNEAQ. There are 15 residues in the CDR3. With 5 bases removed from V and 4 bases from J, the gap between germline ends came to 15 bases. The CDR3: CASSQAGGLNQPQHF. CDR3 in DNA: TGTGCCAGCAGCCAGGCGGGGGGCCTAAATCAGCCCCAGCATTTT.

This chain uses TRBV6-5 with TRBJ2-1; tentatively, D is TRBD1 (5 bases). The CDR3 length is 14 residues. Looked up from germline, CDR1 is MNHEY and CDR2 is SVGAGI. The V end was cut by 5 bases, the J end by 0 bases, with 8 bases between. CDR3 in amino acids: CASSRDSSYNEQFF. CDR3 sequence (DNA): TGTGCCAGCAGTCGCGACAGCTCCTACAATGAGCAGTTCTTC.

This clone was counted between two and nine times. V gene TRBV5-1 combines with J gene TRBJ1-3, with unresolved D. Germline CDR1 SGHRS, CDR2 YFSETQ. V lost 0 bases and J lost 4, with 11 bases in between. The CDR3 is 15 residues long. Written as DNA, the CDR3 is TGCGCCAGCAGCTTGGACACCCTCTCGGGAAACACCATATATTTT. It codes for CASSLDTLSGNTIYF.

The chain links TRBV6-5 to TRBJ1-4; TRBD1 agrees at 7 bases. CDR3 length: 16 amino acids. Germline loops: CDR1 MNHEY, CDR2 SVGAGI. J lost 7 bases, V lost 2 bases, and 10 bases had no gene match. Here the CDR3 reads CASSYARRQGGEKLFF. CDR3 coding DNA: TGTGCCAGCAGTTACGCCCGTCGACAGGGTGGTGAAAAACTGTTTTTT.

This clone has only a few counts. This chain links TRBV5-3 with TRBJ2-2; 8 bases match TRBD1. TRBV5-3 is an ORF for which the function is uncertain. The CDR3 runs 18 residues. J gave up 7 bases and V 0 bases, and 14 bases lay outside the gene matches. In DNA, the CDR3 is TGTGCCAGAAGCTTGGCCTCAATTGCAGGGGGCGTAAGCGGGGAGCTGTTTTTT. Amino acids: CARSLASIAGGVSGELFF.